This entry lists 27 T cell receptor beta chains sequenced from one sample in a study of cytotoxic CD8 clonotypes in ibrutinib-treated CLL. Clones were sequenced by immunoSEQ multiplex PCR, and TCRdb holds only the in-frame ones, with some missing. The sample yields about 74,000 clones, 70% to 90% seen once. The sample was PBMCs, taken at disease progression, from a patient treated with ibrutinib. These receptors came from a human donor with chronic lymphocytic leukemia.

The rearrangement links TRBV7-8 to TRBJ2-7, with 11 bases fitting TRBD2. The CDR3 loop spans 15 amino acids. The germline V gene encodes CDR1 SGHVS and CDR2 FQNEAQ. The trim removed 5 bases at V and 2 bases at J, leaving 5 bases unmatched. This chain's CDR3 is CASSLVTSGAYEQYF. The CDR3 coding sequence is TGTGCCAGCAGCCTTGTGACTAGCGGGGCCTACGAGCAGTACTTC.

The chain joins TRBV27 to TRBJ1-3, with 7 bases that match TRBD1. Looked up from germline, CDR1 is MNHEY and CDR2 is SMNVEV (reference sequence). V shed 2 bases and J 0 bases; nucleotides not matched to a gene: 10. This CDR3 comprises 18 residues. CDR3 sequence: CASSLPDRRRNSGNTIYF. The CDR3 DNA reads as TGTGCCAGCAGTTTACCGGACAGGCGAAGAAACTCTGGAAACACCATATATTTT.

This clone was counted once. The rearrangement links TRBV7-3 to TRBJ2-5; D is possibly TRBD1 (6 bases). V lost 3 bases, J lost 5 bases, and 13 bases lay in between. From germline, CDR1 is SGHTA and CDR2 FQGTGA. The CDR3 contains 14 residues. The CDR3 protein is CASSLTQGAETQYF. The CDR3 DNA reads TGTGCCAGCAGCTTGACACAGGGAGCGGAGACCCAGTACTTC.

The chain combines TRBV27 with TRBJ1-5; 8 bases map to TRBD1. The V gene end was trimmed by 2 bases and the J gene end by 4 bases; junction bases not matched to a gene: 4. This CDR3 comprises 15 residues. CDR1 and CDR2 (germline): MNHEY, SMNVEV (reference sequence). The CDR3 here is CASSLRTGSNQPQHF. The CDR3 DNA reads TGTGCCAGCAGTTTACGGACAGGGAGTAATCAGCCCCAGCATTTT.

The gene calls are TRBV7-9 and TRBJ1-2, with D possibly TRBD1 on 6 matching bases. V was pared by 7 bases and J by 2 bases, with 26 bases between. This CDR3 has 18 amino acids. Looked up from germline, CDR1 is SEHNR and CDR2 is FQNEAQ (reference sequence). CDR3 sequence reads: CASTETKAGTRANYGYTF. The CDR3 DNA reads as TGTGCCAGCACCGAAACCAAGGCCGGGACACGAGCCAACTATGGCTACACCTTC.

CDR3 nucleotide sequence: TGTGCCTGGAGTGTACAGGGTGAGGGCTACACCTTC. Its protein product is CAWSVQGEGYTF. The chain carries TRBV30 and TRBJ1-2, with D possibly being TRBD1 (6 bases). The germline V gene encodes CDR1 GTSNPN and CDR2 SVGIG (reference sequence). V lost 0 bases and J lost 8, with 10 bases in between. The CDR3 is 12 amino acids.

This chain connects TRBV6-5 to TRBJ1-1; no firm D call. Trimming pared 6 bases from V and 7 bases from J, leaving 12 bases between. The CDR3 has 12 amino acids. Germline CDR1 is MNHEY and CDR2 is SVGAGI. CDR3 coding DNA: TGTGCCAGCAGATCGTATGGGGTTGAAGCTTTCTTT. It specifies CASRSYGVEAFF.

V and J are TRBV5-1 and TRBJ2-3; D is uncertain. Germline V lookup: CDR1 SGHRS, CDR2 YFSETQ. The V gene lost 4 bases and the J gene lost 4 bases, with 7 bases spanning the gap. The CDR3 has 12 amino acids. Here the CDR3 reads CASSLHADTQYF. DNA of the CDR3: TGCGCCAGCAGCCTACATGCAGATACGCAGTATTTT.

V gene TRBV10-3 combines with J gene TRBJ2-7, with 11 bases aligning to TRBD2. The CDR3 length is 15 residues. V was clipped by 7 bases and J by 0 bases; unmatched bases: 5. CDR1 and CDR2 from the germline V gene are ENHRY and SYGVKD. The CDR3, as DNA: TGTGCCATCACCAAGGGACTAGCGGCCTCCTACGAGCAGTACTTC. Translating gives CAITKGLAASYEQYF.

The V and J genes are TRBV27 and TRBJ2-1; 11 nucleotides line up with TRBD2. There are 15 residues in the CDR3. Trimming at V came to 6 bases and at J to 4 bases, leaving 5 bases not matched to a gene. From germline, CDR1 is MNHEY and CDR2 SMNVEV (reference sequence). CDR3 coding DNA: TGTGCCAGCAGGGTAGCGGGAGGGCGATACAATGAGCAGTTCTTC. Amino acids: CASRVAGGRYNEQFF.

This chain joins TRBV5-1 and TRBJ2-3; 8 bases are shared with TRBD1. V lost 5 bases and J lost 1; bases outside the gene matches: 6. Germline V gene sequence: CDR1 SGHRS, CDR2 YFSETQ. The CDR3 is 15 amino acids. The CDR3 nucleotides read TGCGCCAGCAGTTATCTGACAGGGGGCACAGATACGCAGTATTTT. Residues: CASSYLTGGTDTQYF.

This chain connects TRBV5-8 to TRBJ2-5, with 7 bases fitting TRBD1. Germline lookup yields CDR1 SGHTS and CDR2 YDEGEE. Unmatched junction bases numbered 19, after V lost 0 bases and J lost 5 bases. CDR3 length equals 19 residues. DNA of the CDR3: TGTGCCAGCAGCTTGGTATCTCCGGGGACAGCGGACTTGGGGGAGACCCAGTACTTC. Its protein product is CASSLVSPGTADLGETQYF.

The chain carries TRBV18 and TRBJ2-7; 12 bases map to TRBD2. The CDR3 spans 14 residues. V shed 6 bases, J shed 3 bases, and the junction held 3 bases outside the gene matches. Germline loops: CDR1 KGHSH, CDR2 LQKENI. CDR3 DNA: TGTGCCAGCTCCCGGACTAGCGGGAACTACGAGCAGTACTTC. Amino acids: CASSRTSGNYEQYF.

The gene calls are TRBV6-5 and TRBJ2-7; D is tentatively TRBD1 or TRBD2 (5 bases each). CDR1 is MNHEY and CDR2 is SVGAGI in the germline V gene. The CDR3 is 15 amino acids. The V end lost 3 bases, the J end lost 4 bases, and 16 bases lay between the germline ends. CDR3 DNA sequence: TGTGCCAGCAGTTATGCGGCAGGGAGTTATTACGAGCAGTACTTC. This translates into CASSYAAGSYYEQYF.

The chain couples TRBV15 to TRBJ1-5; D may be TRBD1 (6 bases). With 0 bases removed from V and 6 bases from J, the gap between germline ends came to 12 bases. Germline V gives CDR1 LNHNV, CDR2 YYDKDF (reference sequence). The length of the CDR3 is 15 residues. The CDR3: CATSRDLGAIQPQHF. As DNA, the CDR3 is TGTGCCACCAGCAGAGATCTGGGGGCCATTCAGCCCCAGCATTTT.

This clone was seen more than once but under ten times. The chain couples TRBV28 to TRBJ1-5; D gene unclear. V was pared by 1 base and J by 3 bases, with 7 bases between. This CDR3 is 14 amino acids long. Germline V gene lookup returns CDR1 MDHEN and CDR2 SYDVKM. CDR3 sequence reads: CASSLFRDNQPQHF. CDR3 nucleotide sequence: TGTGCCAGCAGTTTATTCCGGGACAATCAGCCCCAGCATTTT.

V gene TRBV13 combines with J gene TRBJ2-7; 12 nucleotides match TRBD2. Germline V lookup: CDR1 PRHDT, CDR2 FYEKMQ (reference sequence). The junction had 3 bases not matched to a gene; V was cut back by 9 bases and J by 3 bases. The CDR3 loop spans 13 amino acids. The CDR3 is CASRTSGNYEQYF. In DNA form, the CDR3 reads TGTGCCAGTAGGACTAGCGGGAACTACGAGCAGTACTTC.

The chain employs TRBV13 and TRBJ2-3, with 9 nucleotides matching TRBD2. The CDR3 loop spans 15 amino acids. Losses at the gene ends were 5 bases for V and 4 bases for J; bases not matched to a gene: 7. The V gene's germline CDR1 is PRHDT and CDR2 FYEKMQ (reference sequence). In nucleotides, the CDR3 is TGTGCCAGCAGCCCCTCCTTAGCGGGAGCAGATACGCAGTATTTT. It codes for CASSPSLAGADTQYF.

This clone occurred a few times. This chain's CDR3 is CAWSSGGSVEQFF. The CDR3 DNA sequence: TGTGCCTGGAGTAGCGGGGGCTCCGTTGAGCAGTTCTTC. This chain links TRBV30 with TRBJ2-1; 8 nucleotides match TRBD2. The CDR3 sequence is 13 residues long. Germline assignment: CDR1 GTSNPN and CDR2 SVGIG (reference sequence). J lost 9 bases, V lost 2 bases, and 6 bases had no gene match.

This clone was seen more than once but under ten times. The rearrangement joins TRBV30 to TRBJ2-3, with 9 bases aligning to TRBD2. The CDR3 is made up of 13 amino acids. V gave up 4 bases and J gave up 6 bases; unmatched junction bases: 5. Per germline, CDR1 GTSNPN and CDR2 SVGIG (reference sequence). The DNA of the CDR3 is TGTGCCTGGATGCGGGGGGGCCTCGATACGCAGTATTTT. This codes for CAWMRGGLDTQYF.

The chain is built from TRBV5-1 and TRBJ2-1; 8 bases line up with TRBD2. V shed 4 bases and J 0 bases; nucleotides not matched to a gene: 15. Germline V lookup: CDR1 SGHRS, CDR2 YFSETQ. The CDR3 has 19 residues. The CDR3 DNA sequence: TGCGCCAGCAGCCCCCTCGGGGCGGGGGGTCCCCGCTCCTACAATGAGCAGTTCTTC. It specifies CASSPLGAGGPRSYNEQFF. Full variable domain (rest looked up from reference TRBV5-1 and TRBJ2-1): KAGVTQTPRYLIKTRGQQVTLSCSPISGHRSVSWYQQTPGQGLQFLFEYFSETQRNKGNFPGRFSGRQFSNSRSEMNVSTLELGDSALYLCASSPLGAGGPRSYNEQFFGPGTRLTVL.

The chain's CDR3 is CASSYMTGEGNEQFF. CDR3 nucleotide sequence: TGTGCCAGCAGCTACATGACAGGGGAAGGCAATGAGCAGTTCTTC. This chain connects TRBV5-4 to TRBJ2-1; 8 bases agree with TRBD1. Germline loops: CDR1 SGHNT, CDR2 YYREEE (reference sequence). Trimming took 3 bases from V and 6 from J; bases not matched to a gene: 8. CDR3 size: 15 residues.

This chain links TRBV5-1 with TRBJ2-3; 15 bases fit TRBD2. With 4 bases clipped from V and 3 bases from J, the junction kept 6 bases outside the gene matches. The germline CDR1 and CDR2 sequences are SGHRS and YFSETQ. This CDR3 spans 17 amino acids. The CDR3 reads CASSSGTSGRKTDTQYF. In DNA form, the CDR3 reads TGCGCCAGCAGCAGCGGGACTAGCGGGAGGAAAACAGATACGCAGTATTTT.

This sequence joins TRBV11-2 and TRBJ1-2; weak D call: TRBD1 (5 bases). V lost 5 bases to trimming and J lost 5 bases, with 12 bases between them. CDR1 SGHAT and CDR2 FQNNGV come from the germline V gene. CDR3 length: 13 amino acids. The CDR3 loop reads CASSLSGLYGYTF. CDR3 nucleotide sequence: TGTGCCAGCAGCCTTTCAGGGTTGTATGGCTACACCTTC. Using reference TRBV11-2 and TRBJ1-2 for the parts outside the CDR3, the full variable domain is EAGVAQSPRYKIIEKRQSVAFWCNPISGHATLYWYQQILGQGPKLLIQFQNNGVVDDSQLPKDRFSAERLKGVDSTLKIQPAKLEDSAVYLCASSLSGLYGYTFGSGTRLTVV.

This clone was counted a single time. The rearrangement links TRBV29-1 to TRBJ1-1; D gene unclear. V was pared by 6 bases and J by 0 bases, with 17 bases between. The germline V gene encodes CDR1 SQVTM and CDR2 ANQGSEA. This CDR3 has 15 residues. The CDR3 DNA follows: TGCAGCGTAGGAAAAGGCGGGCAGTTGAACACTGAAGCTTTCTTT. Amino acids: CSVGKGGQLNTEAFF.

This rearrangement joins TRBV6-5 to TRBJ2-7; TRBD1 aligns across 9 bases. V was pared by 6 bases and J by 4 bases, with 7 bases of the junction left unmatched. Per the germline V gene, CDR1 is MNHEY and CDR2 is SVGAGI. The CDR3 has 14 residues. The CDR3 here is CASRNRDRAYEQYF. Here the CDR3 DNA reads TGTGCCAGCAGGAACCGGGACAGGGCTTACGAGCAGTACTTC.

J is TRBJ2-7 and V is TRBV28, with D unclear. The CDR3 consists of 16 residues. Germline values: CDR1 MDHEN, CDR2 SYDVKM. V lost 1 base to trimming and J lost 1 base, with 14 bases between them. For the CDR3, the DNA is TGTGCCAGCAGTTTATACAGTCCCCTAGTTTCCTACGAGCAGTACTTC. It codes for CASSLYSPLVSYEQYF.